The rows below give T cell receptor beta chains drawn from one sample of a study of blood T cells in healthy people across ages. Each CDR3 protein gets one entry after TCRdb re-called the 5' RACE reads with MiXCR. Altogether more than 1.4 million distinct CDR3 sequences are present, around 42% being singletons, with the ten largest covering approximately 7.9%. The specimen was blood. All receptors derive from a young woman in good health. Both conserved end residues are part of each CDR3. Each record gives: V gene, D gene, J gene, CDR3 DNA, CDR3 protein. D genes are given only for firm matches.

>TRBV12-5|TRBD1|TRBJ2-5
TGTGCTAGTGCCCCGGGACAGGGTGGAGATGAGCAGTACTTC
CASAPGQGGDEQYF
>TRBV12-5|.|TRBJ2-1
TGTGCTAGTGGTTTCGGGGGCGAGCAGTTCTTC
CASGFGGEQFF
>TRBV6-1|.|TRBJ2-1
TGTGCCAGCAGCCGCGGGCAGGGGCCGGGAGATGAGCAGTTCTTC
CASSRGQGPGDEQFF
>TRBV29-1|TRBD1|TRBJ1-4
TGCAGCGTGGAGGGACAGGACAATGAAAAACTGTTTTTT
CSVEGQDNEKLFF
>TRBV6-2/TRBV6-3|TRBD1|TRBJ2-3
TGTGCCAGCAGTTACGGGGACAGCAGCACAGATACGCAGTATTTT
CASSYGDSSTDTQYF
>TRBV4-2|TRBD2|TRBJ2-1
TGTGCCAGCAGCCAAGATAGCGGGGGGCCGGTCGGGCAGTTCTTC
CASSQDSGGPVGQFF
>TRBV2|.|TRBJ2-3
TGTGCCAGCAGTGATAGGACCCGGGATGATACGCAGTATTTT
CASSDRTRDDTQYF
>TRBV6-5|TRBD1|TRBJ1-4
TGTGCCAGCAGCCGGACAGGGGGAGAGGAAAAACTGTTTTTT
CASSRTGGEEKLFF
>TRBV29-1|TRBD1|TRBJ1-2
TGCAGCGTTGATCTGGGACAGCGCTATGGCTACACCTTC
CSVDLGQRYGYTF
>TRBV7-2|.|TRBJ1-2
TGTGCCAGCAGCCCCCGGGACCCAATTAATGGCTACACCTTC
CASSPRDPINGYTF
>TRBV20-1|.|TRBJ1-2
TGCAGTGCTAGAGTTCGGGCAGGGAAGGGTTTAGGCGGCTACACCTTC
CSARVRAGKGLGGYTF